A selection of T cell receptor beta chains follows, all from one sample in a study of blood T cells in healthy people across ages. TCRdb itself ran the 5' RACE reads through MiXCR, one entry per CDR3 protein. The repertoire has more than 500,000 distinct CDR3 sequences, about a quarter of them found once; the top ten carry approximately 3.6%. The sample was also reused in another study, on T cells of mothers and their children.

The sample was blood. The receptor set was obtained from a boy aged 2-9 years in good health. Each CDR3 is given with its conserved first and last residue. The D gene is left open where the match is weak. Expanded clones get a size class; other rows say once, few or many, or leave the size out.

size	D	V	J	DNA	CDR3
NA	NA	TRBV3-1	TRBJ2-4	TGTGCCAGCAGCCATTCTAGCCCCAAAAACATTCAGTACTTC	CASSHSSPKNIQYF
NA	NA	TRBV5-6	TRBJ2-1	TGTGCCAGCAGCCCACAGGGATACAATGAGCAGTTCTTC	CASSPQGYNEQFF
NA	TRBD2	TRBV20-1	TRBJ2-3	TGCAGTGCTGGACTAGCTAGTTCAGATACGCAGTATTTT	CSAGLASSDTQYF
NA	TRBD1	TRBV18	TRBJ1-1	TGTGCCAGCTCACCGCTACAGGGGGAGGCTGAAGCTTTCTTT	CASSPLQGEAEAFF
few	TRBD1	TRBV15	TRBJ1-2	TGTGCCACCAGCAGAGACCTGGGGACAGGGGACGGCTACACCTTC	CATSRDLGTGDGYTF
NA	NA	TRBV5-8	TRBJ2-3	TGTGCCAGCAGCTTGGACGCAGACACAGATACGCAGTATTTT	CASSLDADTDTQYF
NA	TRBD2	TRBV12-3/TRBV12-4	TRBJ2-3	TGTGCCAGCAGTTTATTAGCGGGGGGGCGGACGCAGTATTTT	CASSLLAGGRTQYF
few	NA	TRBV6-6	TRBJ1-4	TGTGCCACCTCACGGGTTAACACTAATGAAAAACTGTTTTTT	CATSRVNTNEKLFF
NA	NA	TRBV7-9	TRBJ2-1	TGTGCCAGCAGCTTAGCGGGTCCACAAAGCAATGAGCAGTTCTTC	CASSLAGPQSNEQFF
once	TRBD1	TRBV29-1	TRBJ2-7	TGCAGCGTTGGCCGACAGGGGCCCAACGAGCAGTACTTC	CSVGRQGPNEQYF
NA	TRBD2	TRBV4-1	TRBJ2-1	TGCGCCAGCAGCCAAGGCCGGGCTAGCGGCAATGAGCAGTTCTTC	CASSQGRASGNEQFF
NA	NA	TRBV28	TRBJ2-5	TGTGCCAGCACCCCTGGGACAAACCAAGAGACCCAGTACTTC	CASTPGTNQETQYF
NA	TRBD2	TRBV20-1	TRBJ2-1	TGCAGTGCCTCAAGCGGGAAGGCCCCCAATGAGCAGTTCTTC	CSASSGKAPNEQFF
few	NA	TRBV4-2	TRBJ1-4	TGTGCCAGCAGCCCATCTTCTTACAGGCCACCTAATGAAAAACTGTTTTTT	CASSPSSYRPPNEKLFF
NA	NA	TRBV12-3/TRBV12-4	TRBJ1-1	TGTGCCAGCAGTTTCAGGGGTACAGCTTTCTTT	CASSFRGTAFF
NA	NA	TRBV10-3	TRBJ2-7	TGTGCCATCAGTGAGTCTTTCTCCTACGAGCAGTACTTC	CAISESFSYEQYF
NA	NA	TRBV4-3	TRBJ1-2	TGCGCCAGCAGCCAAGAAGACAGCTACTATGGCTACACCTTC	CASSQEDSYYGYTF
NA	TRBD1	TRBV5-5	TRBJ2-7	TGTGCCAGCAGCATTACAGGGGGCGAGCAGTACTTC	CASSITGGEQYF
few	TRBD1	TRBV10-3	TRBJ1-1	TGTGCCATCAGTTTGACAGGGGAGTACACTGAAGCTTTCTTT	CAISLTGEYTEAFF
NA	NA	TRBV24-1	TRBJ2-7	TGTGCCACCAGTGATGACGGCTACGAGCAGTACTTC	CATSDDGYEQYF
many	NA	TRBV20-1	TRBJ2-7	TGCAGTGCTACCCCCCGCGGCTACGAGCAGTACTTC	CSATPRGYEQYF
NA	TRBD1	TRBV20-1	TRBJ2-5	TGCAGTGCTAGGACTTTAGACATCAGGGGGCAAGAGGCCCAGTACTTC	CSARTLDIRGQEAQYF
few	TRBD1	TRBV29-1	TRBJ2-7	TGCAGCGTCCCGACAGGGGTAAGCGAGCAGTACTTC	CSVPTGVSEQYF
NA	TRBD1	TRBV12-3/TRBV12-4	TRBJ1-4	TGTGCCAGCAGGACAGGGGCGCGTCCTTATGAAAAACTGTTTTTT	CASRTGARPYEKLFF
NA	NA	TRBV5-1	TRBJ2-7	TGCGCCAGCAGCCCCAATCCCGGACTTCCTAACGAGCAGTACTTC	CASSPNPGLPNEQYF
few	NA	TRBV19	TRBJ1-4	TGTGCCAGTATGAACAGGAATAATGAAAAACTGTTTTTT	CASMNRNNEKLFF
NA	NA	TRBV2	TRBJ2-7	TGTGCCAGCAGTAAAGCTCGAGAGAGCTACGAGCAGTACTTC	CASSKARESYEQYF
NA	TRBD1	TRBV20-1	TRBJ2-7	TGCAGTGCTGGGGGGGGGGACAGGGAGCGCGAGCAGTACTTC	CSAGGGDREREQYF
many	NA	TRBV7-6	TRBJ2-7	TGTGCCAGCAGCTTAGAGGGGAGTGGGAGCTACGAGCAGTACTTC	CASSLEGSGSYEQYF
NA	NA	TRBV2	TRBJ2-3	TGTGCCAGCAGTGGGAGGGCAGGGGATGCAGATACGCAGTATTTT	CASSGRAGDADTQYF
few	NA	TRBV5-1	TRBJ1-5	TGCGCCAGCAGCTTGGGGCCTTCCGCGCTAATGGGGCCCCAGCATTTT	CASSLGPSALMGPQHF
NA	NA	TRBV27	TRBJ1-1	TGTGCCTGCGGGACGGCGAACACTGAAGCTTTCTTT	CACGTANTEAFF
NA	NA	TRBV19	TRBJ2-1	TGTGCCAGTAGTATAGGGGCTTTCGGGTACAATGAGCAGTTCTTC	CASSIGAFGYNEQFF
few	NA	TRBV21-1	TRBJ1-2	TGTGCCAGATTGGGGGGCGGGGCAGTCTATGGCTACACCTTC	CARLGGGAVYGYTF
NA	TRBD2	TRBV6-5	TRBJ2-5	TGTGCCAGCAGTTACAGCGCTAGCGGGGCGGAGACCCAGTACTTC	CASSYSASGAETQYF
NA	NA	TRBV4-1	TRBJ2-3	TGCGCCAGCAGGTGGGACTCCCGCACAGATACGCAGTATTTT	CASRWDSRTDTQYF
few	NA	TRBV2	TRBJ1-6	TGTGCCAGCAGTCTGGACAGTTTTTCGAATTCACCCCTCCACTTT	CASSLDSFSNSPLHF
few	NA	TRBV9	TRBJ2-6	TGTGCCAGCAGCCCCCAGACAGGACCCTCTGGGGCCAACGTCCTGACTTTC	CASSPQTGPSGANVLTF
NA	NA	TRBV21-1	TRBJ1-2	TGTGCCAGCAGCAAAGCTCAGGGCTATGGCTACACCTTC	CASSKAQGYGYTF
few	TRBD1	TRBV5-1	TRBJ1-5	TGCGCCAGCAGCCCGGGACAGGGAGTAGATCAGCCCCAGCATTTT	CASSPGQGVDQPQHF
NA	NA	TRBV5-5	TRBJ2-1	TGTGCCAGCAGCTCTGGCGAGCGGGAGCAGTTCTTC	CASSSGEREQFF
few	TRBD1	TRBV20-1	TRBJ1-2	TGCAGTGCGCATCAGGGGGATGGCTACACCTTC	CSAHQGDGYTF
few	NA	TRBV6-5	TRBJ2-7	TGTGCCAGCAGTTACCAGGCAGGGGTCTACGAGCAGTACTTC	CASSYQAGVYEQYF
NA	NA	TRBV10-3	TRBJ2-5	TGTGCCATCAGTGAGTCGTTGGCGGCTCAAGAGACCCAGCACTTC	CAISESLAAQETQHF
few	NA	TRBV20-1	TRBJ2-5	TGCAGTGCCCTGGGCCGACCGGACAACACGGAGACCCAGTACTTC	CSALGRPDNTETQYF